This passage covers 3 T cell receptor beta chains from one sample sequenced in a study of blood T cell repertoires in COVID-19 (dated by TCRdb to between 2020 and 2021). The library was prepared using the immunoSEQ multiplex PCR assay. In TCRdb, the immuneACCESS table is reduced to in-frame sequences with V and J assigned. These tables do not hold every clone; where another copy was compared, an unresolved V gene accounts for under half, and the others remain unexplained. This sample is represented by 100,000 to 150,000 clones; approximately 85% of them were singletons. The ten top clones hold less than 8.5% of the sample. The sample was peripheral blood. All receptors derive from an elderly man with active or convalescent COVID-19.

This clone was seen only once. The V gene is TRBV11-2, the J gene TRBJ2-7, with D possibly being TRBD2 (6 bases). Per germline, CDR1 SGHAT and CDR2 FQNNGV. The CDR3 is 16 residues long. The V end lost 5 bases, the J end lost 2 bases, and 19 bases lay between the germline ends. CDR3 bases: TGTGCCAGCAGCCACCTCCGCGGGCGGACTACCTACGAGCAGTACTTC. Its translation: CASSHLRGRTTYEQYF. Combining the CDR3 with reference TRBV11-2 and TRBJ2-7 gives the whole variable domain EAGVAQSPRYKIIEKRQSVAFWCNPISGHATLYWYQQILGQGPKLLIQFQNNGVVDDSQLPKDRFSAERLKGVDSTLKIQPAKLEDSAVYLCASSHLRGRTTYEQYFGPGTRLTVT.

The chain uses TRBV28 and TRBJ2-3, with 8 bases aligning to TRBD1. The CDR3 is 15 amino acids. Germline V CDR1 and CDR2: MDHEN, SYDVKM. The V segment lost 5 bases and the J segment 3 bases; nucleotides outside the gene matches: 7. CDR3 protein: CASSMTGAWTDTQYF. The DNA for the CDR3 is TGTGCCAGCAGTATGACAGGGGCCTGGACAGATACGCAGTATTTT.

This chain joins TRBV7-2 and TRBJ2-5; D gene ambiguous. The CDR3 has 15 amino acids. Trimming cost V 0 bases and J 5 bases, with 13 bases left between them. Germline values: CDR1 SGHTA, CDR2 FQGNSA. The CDR3 region is CASSLAWYSGETQYF. CDR3 nucleotides: TGTGCCAGCAGCTTAGCGTGGTATTCCGGGGAGACCCAGTACTTC.